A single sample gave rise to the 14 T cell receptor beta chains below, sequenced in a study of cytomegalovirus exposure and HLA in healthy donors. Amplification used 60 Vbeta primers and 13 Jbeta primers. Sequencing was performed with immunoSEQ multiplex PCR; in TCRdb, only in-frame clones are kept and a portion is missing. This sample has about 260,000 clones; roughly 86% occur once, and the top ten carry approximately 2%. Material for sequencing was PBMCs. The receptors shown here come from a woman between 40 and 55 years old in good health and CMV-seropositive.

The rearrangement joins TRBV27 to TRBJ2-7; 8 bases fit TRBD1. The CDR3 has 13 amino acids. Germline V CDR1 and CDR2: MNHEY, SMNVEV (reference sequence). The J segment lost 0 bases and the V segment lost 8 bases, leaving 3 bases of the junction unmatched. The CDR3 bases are TGTGCCAGCGGACAGGGCCTCTCCTACGAGCAGTACTTC. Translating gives CASGQGLSYEQYF.

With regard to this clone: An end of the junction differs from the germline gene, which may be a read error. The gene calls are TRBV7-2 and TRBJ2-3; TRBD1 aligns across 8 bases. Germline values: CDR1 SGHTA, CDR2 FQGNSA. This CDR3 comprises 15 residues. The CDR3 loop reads CASSLDRVSTNTQYF. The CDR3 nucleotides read TGTGCCAGCAGCTTGGACAGGGTTAGCACAAATACGCAGTATTTT.

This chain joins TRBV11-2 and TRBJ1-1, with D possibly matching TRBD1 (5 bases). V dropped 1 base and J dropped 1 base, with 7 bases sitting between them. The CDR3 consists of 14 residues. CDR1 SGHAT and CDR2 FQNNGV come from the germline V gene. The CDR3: CASSLGQGNTEAFF. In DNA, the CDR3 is TGTGCCAGCAGCTTAGGGCAGGGGAACACTGAAGCTTTCTTT.

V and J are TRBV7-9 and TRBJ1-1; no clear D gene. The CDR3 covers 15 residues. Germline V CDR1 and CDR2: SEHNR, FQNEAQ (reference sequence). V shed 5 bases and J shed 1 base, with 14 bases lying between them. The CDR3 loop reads CASSRSEIRNTEAFF. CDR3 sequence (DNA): TGTGCCAGCAGCCGATCTGAGATTCGGAACACTGAAGCTTTCTTT.

CDR3 coding DNA: TGTGCCTGGAGTGGAGAACAGGGCATTGAGACCCAGTACTTC. Its protein product is CAWSGEQGIETQYF. This chain links TRBV30 with TRBJ2-5, with D possibly TRBD1 on 6 matching bases. Germline lookup yields CDR1 GTSNPN and CDR2 SVGIG (reference sequence). This CDR3 is built from 14 residues. V shed 1 base and J shed 5 bases, with 14 bases lying between them.

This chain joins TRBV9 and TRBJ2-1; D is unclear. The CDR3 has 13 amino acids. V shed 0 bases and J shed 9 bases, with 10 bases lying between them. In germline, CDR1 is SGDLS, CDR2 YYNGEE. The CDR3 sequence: CASSVVTVGEQFF. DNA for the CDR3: TGTGCCAGCAGCGTAGTGACTGTCGGTGAGCAGTTCTTC.

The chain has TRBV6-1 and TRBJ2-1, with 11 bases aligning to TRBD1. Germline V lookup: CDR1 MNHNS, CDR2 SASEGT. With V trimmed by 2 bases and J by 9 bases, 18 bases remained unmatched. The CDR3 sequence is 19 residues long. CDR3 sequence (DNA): TGTGCCAGCAGTGAATTGAGAAGGGGACAGGGGGGCCGTATCGGTGAGCAGTTCTTC. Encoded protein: CASSELRRGQGGRIGEQFF.

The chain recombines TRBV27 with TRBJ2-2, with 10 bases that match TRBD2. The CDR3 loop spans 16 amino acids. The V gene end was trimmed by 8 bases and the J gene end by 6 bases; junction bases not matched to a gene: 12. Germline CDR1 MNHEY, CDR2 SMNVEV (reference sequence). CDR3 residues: CASGSAGGPKAGELFF. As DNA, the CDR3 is TGTGCCAGCGGATCAGCGGGAGGGCCTAAGGCCGGGGAGCTGTTTTTT.

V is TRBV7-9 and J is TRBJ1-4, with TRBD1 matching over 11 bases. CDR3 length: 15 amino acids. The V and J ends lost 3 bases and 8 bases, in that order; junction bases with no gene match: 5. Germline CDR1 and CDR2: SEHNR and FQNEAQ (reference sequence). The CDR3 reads CASSFGQGAGEKLFF. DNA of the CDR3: TGTGCCAGCAGCTTTGGACAGGGGGCTGGGGAAAAACTGTTTTTT.

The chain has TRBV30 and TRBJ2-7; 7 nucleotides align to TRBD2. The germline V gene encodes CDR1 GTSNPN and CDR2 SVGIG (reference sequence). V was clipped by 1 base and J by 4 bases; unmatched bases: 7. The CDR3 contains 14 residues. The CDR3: CAWSGGEGRYEQYF. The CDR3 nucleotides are TGTGCCTGGAGTGGAGGGGAGGGAAGGTACGAGCAGTACTTC.

CDR3 nucleotide sequence: TGTGCCAGCAGCGCCGAGGACAGGGTTCGGGATGAAAAACTGTTTTTT. Protein sequence: CASSAEDRVRDEKLFF. V and J are TRBV9 and TRBJ1-4; 8 positions match TRBD1. The CDR3 totals 16 residues. Losses at the gene ends were 3 bases for V and 6 bases for J; bases not matched to a gene: 10. Germline values: CDR1 SGDLS, CDR2 YYNGEE.

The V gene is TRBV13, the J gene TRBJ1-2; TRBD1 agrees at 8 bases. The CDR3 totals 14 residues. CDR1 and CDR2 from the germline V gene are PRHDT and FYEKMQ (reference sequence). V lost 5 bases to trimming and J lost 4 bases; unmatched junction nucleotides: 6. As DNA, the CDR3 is TGTGCCAGCAGCATCGGGACAGGAAGCTATGGCTACACCTTC. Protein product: CASSIGTGSYGYTF.

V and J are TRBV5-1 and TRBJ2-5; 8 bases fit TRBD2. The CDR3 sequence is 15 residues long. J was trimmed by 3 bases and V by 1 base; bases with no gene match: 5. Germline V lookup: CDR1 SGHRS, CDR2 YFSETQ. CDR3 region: CASSLLRGAEETQYF. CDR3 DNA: TGCGCCAGCAGCTTGTTGCGGGGGGCAGAAGAGACCCAGTACTTC.

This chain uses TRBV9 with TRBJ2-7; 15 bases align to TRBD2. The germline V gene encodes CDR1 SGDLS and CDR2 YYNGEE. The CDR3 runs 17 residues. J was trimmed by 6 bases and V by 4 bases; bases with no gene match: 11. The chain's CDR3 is CASSTTPGLAGGTEQYF. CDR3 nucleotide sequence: TGTGCCAGCAGCACAACCCCGGGACTAGCGGGAGGAACCGAGCAGTACTTC.